Listed below are T cell receptor beta chains from one sample, sequenced in a study of somatic mutations in cytotoxic T cells in rheumatoid arthritis. Using immunoSEQ multiplex PCR, the repertoire was profiled, and TCRdb retains in-frame clones only, with some absent. The sample lists 9,500 to 11,000 clones; approximately 80% were seen once. The sample taken for sequencing was CD8+ T cells sorted from blood. The receptors come from a woman aged 60-75 years with rheumatoid arthritis. Each CDR3 is given with its conserved first and last residue. A D gene is named only where the DNA matches it firmly. The listing skips clone size in some rows; elsewhere it reads once, few, many or a size class.

18 | TRBJ2-7 | TRBV7-8 | - | TRBD2 | CASSFKEGLAGSVNEQYF | TGTGCCAGCAGCTTCAAAGAGGGGCTAGCGGGATCAGTGAACGAGCAGTACTTC
14 | TRBJ1-3 | TRBV15 | - | - | CATSRSFIGNTIYF | TGTGCCACCAGCAGGTCCTTTATTGGAAACACCATATATTTT
14 | TRBJ2-1 | TRBV28 | few | TRBD1 | CASTGTGVYNEQFF | TGTGCCAGCACCGGGACAGGGGTCTACAATGAGCAGTTCTTC
14 | TRBJ1-1 | TRBV4-1 | few | - | CASSHERGRTEAFF | TGCGCCAGCAGCCACGAGAGGGGGAGAACTGAAGCTTTCTTT
14 | TRBJ2-7 | TRBV4-2 | - | - | CASSQGLQGYEQYF | TGTGCCAGCAGCCAAGGCCTTCAGGGATACGAGCAGTACTTC
16 | TRBJ2-7 | TRBV18 | - | TRBD2 | CASSPDSGLAGGEQYF | TGTGCCAGCTCACCGGATTCAGGACTAGCGGGGGGTGAGCAGTACTTC
12 | TRBJ1-2 | TRBV28 | - | - | CASSQGVYGYTF | TGTGCCAGCAGTCAAGGGGTCTATGGCTACACCTTC
16 | TRBJ2-3 | TRBV10-1 | - | TRBD1 | CANPGQRDRSTDTQYF | TGCGCCAATCCGGGACAGCGAGATAGAAGCACAGATACGCAGTATTTT
13 | TRBJ2-7 | TRBV28 | once | - | CASARAHAYEQYF | TGTGCCAGCGCGAGGGCCCACGCCTACGAGCAGTACTTC
15 | TRBJ1-2 | TRBV7-3 | - | TRBD1 | CASSLVGDSHYGYTF | TGTGCCAGCAGCTTGGTAGGGGACAGCCACTATGGCTACACCTTC
15 | TRBJ2-7 | TRBV21-1 | - | - | CASLSIRTGLYEQYF | TGTGCCAGCCTTTCAATCCGGACAGGGCTTTACGAGCAGTACTTC
15 | TRBJ2-5 | TRBV27 | - | TRBD1 | CASSLWTGGLETQYF | TGTGCCAGCAGTTTATGGACAGGGGGCTTGGAGACCCAGTACTTC
14 | TRBJ2-3 | TRBV5-5 | - | - | CASLRTVSTDTQYF | TGTGCCAGCTTACGAACAGTCAGCACAGATACGCAGTATTTT
15 | TRBJ1-1 | TRBV5-6 | - | - | CASSLYVGADTEAFF | TGTGCCAGCAGCTTGTATGTGGGGGCGGACACTGAAGCTTTCTTT
15 | TRBJ1-2 | TRBV4-3 | - | TRBD1 | CASSQGWDSSNGYTF | TGCGCCAGCAGCCAGGGCTGGGACAGCTCAAATGGCTACACCTTC
15 | TRBJ1-2 | TRBV5-5 | - | TRBD1 | CASSQVETGIYGYTF | TGTGCCAGCAGCCAAGTGGAGACAGGGATTTATGGCTACACCTTC
19 | TRBJ2-3 | TRBV5-1 | - | TRBD2 | CASSLGLAGTLQGTDTQYF | TGCGCCAGCAGCCTCGGACTAGCGGGGACTCTCCAGGGCACAGATACGCAGTATTTT
16 | TRBJ1-1 | TRBV15 | medium-sized | TRBD1 | CATSRGRTGMNTEAFF | TGTGCCACCAGCAGAGGTCGGACAGGGATGAACACTGAAGCTTTCTTT
14 | TRBJ2-1 | TRBV7-6 | - | - | CASSLGTAPREQFF | TGTGCCAGCAGCTTAGGAACAGCTCCTCGGGAGCAGTTCTTC
15 | TRBJ1-1 | TRBV6-4 | - | - | CASSVRGLKNTEAFF | TGTGCCAGCAGCGTTCGAGGCCTCAAGAACACTGAAGCTTTCTTT
16 | TRBJ1-5 | TRBV19 | - | - | CASSPQIQASNQPQHF | TGTGCCAGTAGTCCACAGATACAGGCGTCCAATCAGCCCCAGCATTTT
14 | TRBJ2-7 | TRBV19 | few | TRBD2 | CASSPGLVGYEQYF | TGTGCCAGTAGTCCAGGACTAGTGGGCTACGAGCAGTACTTC
14 | TRBJ1-1 | TRBV4-1 | - | - | CASSQGQLNTEAFF | TGCGCCAGCAGCCAAGGCCAGTTGAACACTGAAGCTTTCTTT
17 | TRBJ1-4 | TRBV19 | - | - | CASSPREEIATNEKLFF | TGTGCCAGTAGCCCACGTGAGGAAATTGCAACTAATGAAAAACTGTTTTTT
15 | TRBJ1-2 | TRBV30 | - | TRBD1 | CAWKRGQGFGYGYTF | TGTGCCTGGAAGAGGGGACAGGGCTTTGGCTATGGCTACACCTTC
16 | TRBJ2-1 | TRBV29-1 | - | TRBD2 | CSVRPGGLAGADEQFF | TGCAGCGTCCGACCCGGAGGGCTAGCGGGAGCCGATGAGCAGTTCTTC